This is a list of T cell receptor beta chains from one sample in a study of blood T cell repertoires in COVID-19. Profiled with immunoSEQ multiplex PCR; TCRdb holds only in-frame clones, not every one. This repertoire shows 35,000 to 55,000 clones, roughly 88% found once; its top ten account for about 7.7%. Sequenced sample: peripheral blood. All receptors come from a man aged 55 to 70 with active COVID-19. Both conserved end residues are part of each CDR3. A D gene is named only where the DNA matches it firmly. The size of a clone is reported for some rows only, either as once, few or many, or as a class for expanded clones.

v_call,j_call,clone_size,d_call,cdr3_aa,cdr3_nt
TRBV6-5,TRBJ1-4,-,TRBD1,CASRDRASEKLFF,TGTGCCAGCAGGGACAGGGCTAGTGAAAAACTGTTTTTT
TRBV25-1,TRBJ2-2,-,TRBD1,CASTNHRGNTGELFF,TGTGCCAGCACAAATCACAGGGGTAACACCGGGGAGCTGTTTTTT
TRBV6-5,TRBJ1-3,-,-,CASFGTTSGNTIYF,TGTGCCAGCTTTGGGACAACTAGTGGAAACACCATATATTTT
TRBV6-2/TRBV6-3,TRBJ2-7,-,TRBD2,CASSYDPSGRAVGEQYF,TGTGCCAGCAGTTACGATCCTAGCGGGAGGGCCGTGGGCGAGCAGTACTTC
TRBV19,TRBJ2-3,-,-,CASNPGSTDTQYF,TGTGCCAGTAACCCCGGGAGCACAGATACGCAGTATTTT
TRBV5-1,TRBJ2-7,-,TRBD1,CASSLTGQASYEQYF,TGCGCCAGCAGCTTGACGGGACAGGCTTCCTACGAGCAGTACTTC
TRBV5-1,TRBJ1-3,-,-,CASSLGVVGNTIYF,TGCGCCAGCAGCTTGGGCGTTGTTGGAAACACCATATATTTT
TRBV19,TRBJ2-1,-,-,CASSIGRGASYNEQFF,TGTGCCAGTAGTATAGGACGGGGGGCATCCTACAATGAGCAGTTCTTC
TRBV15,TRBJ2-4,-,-,CATSTPGGDRYGKNIQYF,TGTGCCACCAGCACCCCCGGAGGGGACAGATACGGCAAAAACATTCAGTACTTC
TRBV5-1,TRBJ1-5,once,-,CASSLGQADQPQHF,TGCGCCAGCAGCTTGGGTCAGGCAGATCAGCCCCAGCATTTT
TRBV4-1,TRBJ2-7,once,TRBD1,CASSQDRTGGAEQYF,TGCGCCAGCAGCCAAGATAGAACAGGGGGCGCCGAGCAGTACTTC
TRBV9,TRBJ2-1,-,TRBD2,CASSAGLATYNEQFF,TGTGCCAGCAGCGCGGGACTAGCGACCTACAATGAGCAGTTCTTC
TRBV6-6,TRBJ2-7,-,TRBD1,CASSPGQGRGDEQYF,TGTGCCAGCAGCCCAGGACAGGGGCGCGGCGACGAGCAGTACTTC
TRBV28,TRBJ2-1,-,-,CASSLFDPGNYYNEQFF,TGTGCCAGCAGTTTATTTGATCCGGGAAACTACTACAATGAGCAGTTCTTC
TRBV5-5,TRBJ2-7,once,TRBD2,CASSLQVAYRGLAFYEQYF,TGTGCCAGCAGCTTGCAAGTAGCTTATAGGGGACTAGCGTTCTACGAGCAGTACTTC
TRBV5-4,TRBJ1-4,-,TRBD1,CASSSRQGAGEKLFF,TGTGCCAGCAGCTCCCGACAGGGGGCCGGGGAAAAACTGTTTTTT
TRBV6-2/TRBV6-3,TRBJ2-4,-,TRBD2,CASSYRAGDGRAIAKNIQYF,TGTGCCAGCAGTTATCGGGCGGGCGACGGGAGGGCCATAGCCAAAAACATTCAGTACTTC
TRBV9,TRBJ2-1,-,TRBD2,CASSLRGLAETSYNEQFF,TGTGCCAGCAGCTTACGTGGACTAGCGGAGACTTCCTACAATGAGCAGTTCTTC